This T cell receptor beta chain stems from a study of T cell responses to AZD1222 COVID-19 vaccine. Points from the study as a whole: Sampled repertoires all dated from after the peak T cell response.

Assay used: immunoSEQ multiplex PCR; TCRdb lists only in-frame clones, some missing. The data contain 95,000 to 150,000 clones, around 85% of them singletons. In germline, CDR1 is SGHVS, CDR2 FQNEAQ. This CDR3 has 15 amino acids. V lost 6 bases and J lost 5; bases outside the gene matches: 8. As concerns this clone: Its specificity is unknown.

This sequence joins TRBV7-8 and TRBJ2-1; TRBD2 matches at 9 bases. Material: peripheral blood, obtained on day 0 of AZD1222 vaccination. The source of this sequence is an adult in good health. The CDR3 DNA reads as TGTGCCAGCAGTACGAAATCTAGCGGGGACAATGAGCAGTTCTTC. Its translation: CASSTKSSGDNEQFF.